This paragraph covers one T cell receptor (beta chain) sequence. Treatment indicated: randomized to nivolumab then ipilimumab (arm A) or the reverse (arm B). There are 13 residues in the CDR3. Trimming left V 3 bases short and J 5 bases short, with 10 bases between. The germline CDR1 and CDR2 sequences are LNHDA and SQIVND (reference sequence). This entry comes from a study of sequential checkpoint blockade in melanoma. TCRdb's copy holds only in-frame clones and misses some; the assay was immunoSEQ multiplex PCR. Here the sample spans tens of thousands of clones, 80% to 90% being singletons. The sample was CD8+ T cells sorted from blood (inferred from file names), taken from a patient given nivolumab and ipilimumab in sequence. The receptor was isolated from a human donor with melanoma. V usage is TRBV19 and J usage is TRBJ1-1; possible D gene TRBD1, 5 bases. The CDR3 protein is CASSMRGMTEAFF. CDR3 in DNA: TGTGCCAGTAGTATGCGGGGGATGACTGAAGCTTTCTTT.